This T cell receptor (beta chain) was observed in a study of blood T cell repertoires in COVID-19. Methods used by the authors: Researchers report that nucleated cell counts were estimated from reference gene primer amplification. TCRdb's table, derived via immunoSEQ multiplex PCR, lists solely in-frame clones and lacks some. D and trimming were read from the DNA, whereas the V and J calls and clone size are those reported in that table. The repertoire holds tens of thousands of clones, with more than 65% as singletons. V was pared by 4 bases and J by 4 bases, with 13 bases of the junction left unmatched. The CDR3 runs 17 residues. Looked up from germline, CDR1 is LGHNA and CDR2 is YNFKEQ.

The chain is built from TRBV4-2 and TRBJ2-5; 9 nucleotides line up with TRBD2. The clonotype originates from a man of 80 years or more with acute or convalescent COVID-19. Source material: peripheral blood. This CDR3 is CASSRETGTSYGETQYF. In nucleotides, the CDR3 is TGTGCCAGCAGCCGAGAGACCGGGACTAGCTACGGAGAGACCCAGTACTTC.